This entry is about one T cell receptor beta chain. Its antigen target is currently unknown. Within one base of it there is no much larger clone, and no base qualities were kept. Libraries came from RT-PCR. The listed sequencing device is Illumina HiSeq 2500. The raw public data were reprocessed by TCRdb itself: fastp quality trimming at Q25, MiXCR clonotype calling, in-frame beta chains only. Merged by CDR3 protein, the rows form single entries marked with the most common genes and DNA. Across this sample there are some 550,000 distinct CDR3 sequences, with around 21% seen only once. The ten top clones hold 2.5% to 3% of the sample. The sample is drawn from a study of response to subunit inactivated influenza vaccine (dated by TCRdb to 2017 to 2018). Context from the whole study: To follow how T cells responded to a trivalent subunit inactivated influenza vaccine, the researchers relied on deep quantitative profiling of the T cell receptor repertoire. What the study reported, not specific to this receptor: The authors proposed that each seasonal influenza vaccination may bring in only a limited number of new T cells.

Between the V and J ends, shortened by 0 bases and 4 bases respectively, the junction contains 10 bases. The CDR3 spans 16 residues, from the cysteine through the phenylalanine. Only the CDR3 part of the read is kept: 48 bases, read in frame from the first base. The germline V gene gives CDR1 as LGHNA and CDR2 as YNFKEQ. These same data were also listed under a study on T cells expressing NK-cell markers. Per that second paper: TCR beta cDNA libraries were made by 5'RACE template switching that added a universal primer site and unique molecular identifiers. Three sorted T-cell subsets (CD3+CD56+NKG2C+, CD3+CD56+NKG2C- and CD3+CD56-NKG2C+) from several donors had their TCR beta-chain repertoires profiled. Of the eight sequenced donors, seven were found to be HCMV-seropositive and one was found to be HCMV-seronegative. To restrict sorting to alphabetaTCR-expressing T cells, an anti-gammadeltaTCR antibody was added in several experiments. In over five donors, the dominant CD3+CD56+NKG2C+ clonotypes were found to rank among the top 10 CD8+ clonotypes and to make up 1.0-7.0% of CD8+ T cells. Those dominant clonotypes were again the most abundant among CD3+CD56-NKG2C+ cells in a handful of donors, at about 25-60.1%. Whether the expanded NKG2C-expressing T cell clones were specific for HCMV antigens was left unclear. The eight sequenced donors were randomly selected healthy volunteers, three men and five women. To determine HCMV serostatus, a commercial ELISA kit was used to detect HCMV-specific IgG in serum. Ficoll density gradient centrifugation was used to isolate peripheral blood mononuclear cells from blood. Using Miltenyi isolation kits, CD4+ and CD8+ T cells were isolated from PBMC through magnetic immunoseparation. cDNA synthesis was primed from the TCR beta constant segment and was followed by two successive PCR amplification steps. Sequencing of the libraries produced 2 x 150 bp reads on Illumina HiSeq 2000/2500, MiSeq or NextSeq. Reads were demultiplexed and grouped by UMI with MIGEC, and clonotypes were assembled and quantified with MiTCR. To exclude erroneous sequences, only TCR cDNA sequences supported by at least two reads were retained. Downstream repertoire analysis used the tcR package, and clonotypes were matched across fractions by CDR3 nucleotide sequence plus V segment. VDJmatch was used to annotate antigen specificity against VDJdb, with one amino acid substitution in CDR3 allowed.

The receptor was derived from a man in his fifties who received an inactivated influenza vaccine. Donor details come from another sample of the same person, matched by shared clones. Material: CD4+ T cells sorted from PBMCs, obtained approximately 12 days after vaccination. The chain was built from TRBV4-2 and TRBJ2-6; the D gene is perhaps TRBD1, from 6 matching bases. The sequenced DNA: TGTGCCAGCAGCCAAGATGTAACAGGGGGGGCCAACGTCCTGACTTTC. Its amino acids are CASSQDVTGGANVLTF.